Following are 24 T cell receptor beta chains from one sample sequenced in a study of CD4 and CD8 cells across lung adenocarcinoma regions. TCRdb analysed the PCR reads with MiXCR anew, one entry per CDR3 protein. The table shows roughly 18,000 distinct CDR3 sequences, with about half occurring only once. Sample: CD8+ T cells from the center of a lung tumor. These TCRs come from a female donor with lung adenocarcinoma. The CD4 and CD8 labels of this study may be unreliable.

The rearrangement links TRBV6-5 to TRBJ2-1; 8 bases are a match to TRBD2. CDR1 and CDR2 (germline): MNHEY, SVGAGI. Losses at the gene ends were 0 bases for V and 4 bases for J; bases not matched to a gene: 5. This CDR3 is built from 16 residues. The CDR3 DNA is TGTGCCAGCAGTTACTCGCAACTAGCGGAGTACAATGAGCAGTTCTTC. Protein: CASSYSQLAEYNEQFF.

CDR3 DNA: TGTGCCACCAGCAGAGTACCTGACAAATTCTACCACGAGCAGTACTTC. It specifies CATSRVPDKFYHEQYF. The chain combines TRBV15 with TRBJ2-1; D not resolved. The DNA end favors TRBJ2-7, so the J call may be wrong. Germline-derived CDR1 and CDR2 are LNHNV and YYDKDF (reference sequence). The CDR3 loop spans 16 amino acids.

Judged by abundance, this clonotype is medium-sized. The chain has TRBV6-6 and TRBJ2-1; 11 positions agree with TRBD2. The J call is uncertain, as TRBJ2-5 better fits the DNA end. Germline CDR1 is MNHNY and CDR2 is SVGAGI (reference sequence). CDR3 length: 14 residues. The CDR3 is CATTSGGGAETQYF. Here the CDR3 DNA reads TGTGCCACCACTAGCGGGGGCGGGGCAGAGACCCAGTACTTC.

V gene TRBV6-5 combines with J gene TRBJ1-1; unclear D gene. The V and J ends lost 2 bases and 11 bases respectively, with 21 bases between them. This CDR3 is 15 amino acids long. Germline V CDR1 and CDR2: MNHEY, SVGAGI. The CDR3 sequence is CASSYSDRRLGGAFF. CDR3 bases: TGTGCCAGCAGTTACAGCGACCGACGGCTAGGTGGGGCTTTCTTT.

With regard to this clonotype: One junction end does not reproduce the germline sequence, and a read error may be involved. The chain joins TRBV12-3 or TRBV12-4 to TRBJ2-4, with 7 bases that match TRBD1. This CDR3 is built from 16 residues. The CDR3 nucleotides are TGTGCCAGCAGGGGCCAAGGGGGCGTTGCCAAAGACATTCAGTACTTC. This encodes CASRGQGGVAKDIQYF.

This clonotype was picked up a small number of times. The rearrangement uses TRBV3-1 and TRBJ2-4; D may be TRBD1 (6 bases). TRBJ2-7 matches the DNA end more closely, so the J call is doubtful. CDR1 LGHDT and CDR2 YNNKEL come from the germline V gene (reference sequence). This CDR3 contains 15 residues. In DNA form, the CDR3 reads TGTGCCAGCAGCCGCTCTCCACAGGGCTCCTACGAGCAGTACTTC. This translates into CASSRSPQGSYEQYF.

The CDR3, as DNA: TGCGCGGGCAGCGGGGGCCGTGGCGGAAGAGGGCAGTACTTC. Translating gives CAGSGGRGGRGQYF. This chain connects TRBV10-2 to TRBJ2-3; the match to TRBD2 covers 8 bases. The end of the DNA aligns better with TRBJ2-7, so the J call may be wrong. This CDR3 region has 14 residues. Germline lookup yields CDR1 WSHSY and CDR2 SAAADI.

This clonotype was recorded many times. The V and J genes are TRBV6-5 and TRBJ2-3; D is ambiguous. The CDR3 length is 11 residues. In germline, CDR1 is MNHEY, CDR2 SVGAGI. V lost 5 bases, J lost 2 bases, and 2 bases lay in between. In DNA form, the CDR3 reads TGTGCCAGCAGTCACACAGATACGCAGTATTTT. Encoded protein: CASSHTDTQYF.

The rearrangement links TRBV9 to TRBJ2-1; D call uncertain. In germline, CDR1 is SGDLS, CDR2 YYNGEE. This CDR3 comprises 12 residues. V dropped 4 bases and J dropped 6 bases, with 8 bases sitting between them. The CDR3 sequence: CASSSGVNEQFF. The CDR3 DNA is TGTGCCAGCAGCTCTGGGGTCAATGAGCAGTTCTTC.

This clonotype is medium-sized within its sample. The CDR3 here is CASSLSATNEQFF. The CDR3 DNA follows: TGTGCCAGCAGTCTGAGCGCCACCAATGAGCAGTTCTTC. V is TRBV6-1 and J is TRBJ2-1; D remains unclear. Germline CDR1 reads MNHNS; CDR2 reads SASEGT. There are 13 residues in the CDR3. V was cut by 5 bases and J by 6 bases, with 11 bases left in between.

CDR3 bases: TGTGCCAGCACCCCGGCTAGCGGGGTATACAATGAGCAGTTCTTC. Translated, it gives CASTPASGVYNEQFF. This chain uses TRBV6-1 with TRBJ2-1; 9 nucleotides align to TRBD2. Germline CDR1 is MNHNS and CDR2 is SASEGT. The CDR3 has 15 amino acids. Trimming removed 7 bases from V and 4 bases from J; junction bases left unmatched: 8.

The chain joins TRBV14 to TRBJ1-4, with 8 bases identical to TRBD1. This CDR3 comprises 15 residues. Trimming at V came to 6 bases and at J to 5 bases, leaving 8 bases not matched to a gene. Germline V gives CDR1 SGHDN, CDR2 FVKESK. The CDR3 protein is CASRDGQGKNEKLFF. CDR3 nucleotides: TGTGCCAGCAGAGATGGACAGGGAAAAAATGAAAAACTGTTTTTT.

This chain connects TRBV7-2 to TRBJ2-5; D perhaps matches TRBD1 (5 bases). The end of the DNA aligns better with TRBJ2-7, so the J call may be wrong. CDR1 and CDR2 from the germline V gene are SGHTA and FQGNSA. This CDR3 region has 12 residues. Written as DNA, the CDR3 is TGTGCCAGCAGCTTGAGCAGGGTCGAGCAGTACTTC. This gives the protein CASSLSRVEQYF.

The V gene is TRBV6-2 or TRBV6-3, the J gene TRBJ2-1, with TRBD2 matching over 12 bases. The germline CDR1 and CDR2 sequences are MNHEY and SVGEGT. The CDR3 has 18 amino acids. The ends lost 5 bases at V and 1 base at J; junction bases unmatched: 9. The CDR3 region is CASSRPGTSGFSYNEQFF. The CDR3 region has the DNA TGTGCCAGCAGTCGCCCCGGGACTAGCGGGTTTTCCTACAATGAGCAGTTCTTC.

V is TRBV24-1 and J is TRBJ2-5, with a tentative D call TRBD2 (7 bases). The ends were cut back, 12 bases at V and 11 bases at J, with 30 bases in the middle. Germline V gene lookup returns CDR1 KGHDR and CDR2 SFDVKD. This CDR3 has 15 amino acids. The chain's CDR3 is CAAGVGGGEQDTQYF. In DNA, the CDR3 is TGTGCCGCGGGGGTGGGGGGCGGGGAACAAGATACGCAGTACTTC.

Remarks on this clonotype: At one end, the junction sequence differs from germline, possibly due to a read error. The chain carries TRBV10-3 and TRBJ2-4; D possibly corresponds to TRBD2 (6 bases). The germline CDR1 and CDR2 sequences are ENHRY and SYGVKD. The length of the CDR3 is 14 residues. The CDR3 here is CAVRETSTTDMQYF. CDR3 coding DNA: TGTGCCGTCAGGGAGACTAGTACCACAGATATGCAGTATTTC.

The gene calls are TRBV6-1 and TRBJ2-1; no firm D call. The V end was cut by 1 base, the J end by 12 bases, with 13 bases between. CDR3 length equals 13 residues. Germline V gene sequence: CDR1 MNHNS, CDR2 SASEGT. CDR3 DNA: TGTGCCAGCAGTGAAGTGAGAGTAGATGCGCAGTTCTTC. This codes for CASSEVRVDAQFF.

The table lists this clonotype with many counts. The CDR3 DNA sequence: TGCGCCAGCATCGAGCGGGCCCACAATGAGCAGTTCTTC. It is translated as CASIERAHNEQFF. V usage is TRBV10-1 and J usage is TRBJ2-1, with D possibly being TRBD2 (6 bases). The CDR3 consists of 13 residues. Trimming took 7 bases from V and 5 from J, leaving 12 bases between them. Germline CDR1 reads WNHNN; CDR2 reads SYGVQD (reference sequence).

As for this clonotype: At one end, the junction sequence differs from germline, possibly due to a read error. The genes are TRBV27 and TRBJ2-3, with D tentatively TRBD2 (5 bases). The CDR3 covers 14 residues. Germline CDR1 reads MNHEY; CDR2 reads SMNVEV (reference sequence). The CDR3 coding sequence is TGTGCGGGCAGTGGCCGAGGAGGCAAAGATACGCAGTATTTC. Protein: CAGSGRGGKDTQYF.

The V gene is TRBV27, the J gene TRBJ2-4; D remains unclear. This CDR3 region has 13 residues. Germline CDR1 and CDR2: MNHEY and SMNVEV (reference sequence). Trimming left V 6 bases short and J 0 bases short, with 6 bases between. CDR3 residues: CASRAIAKNIQYF. The DNA of the CDR3 is TGTGCCAGCAGGGCGATAGCCAAAAACATTCAGTACTTC.

J is TRBJ2-1 and V is TRBV4-2, with 7 bases fitting TRBD1. CDR3 length: 15 residues. Germline V CDR1 and CDR2: LGHNA, YNFKEQ. With 0 bases clipped from V and 2 bases from J, the junction kept 1 base outside the gene matches. In DNA form, the CDR3 reads TGTGCCAGCAGCCAAGATCAGGGGGCCTACAATGAGCAGTTCTTC. Residues: CASSQDQGAYNEQFF.

The chain joins TRBV6-1 to TRBJ2-1, with 9 bases fitting TRBD1. This CDR3 is 16 amino acids long. Germline-derived CDR1 and CDR2 are MNHNS and SASEGT. The V segment lost 1 base and the J segment 2 bases; nucleotides outside the gene matches: 3. CDR3 sequence reads: CASSEDGTGTYNEQFF. The DNA of the CDR3 is TGTGCCAGCAGTGAAGATGGGACAGGGACCTACAATGAGCAGTTCTTC.

This clonotype was counted between two and nine times. CDR3 sequence reads: CASSSGPGTGEQFF. Written as DNA, the CDR3 is TGTGCCAGCAGTTCTGGACCGGGTACGGGTGAGCAGTTCTTC. The chain uses TRBV6-5 and TRBJ2-1; D is unclear. Trimming pared 4 bases from V and 9 bases from J, leaving 16 bases between. This CDR3 has 14 residues. Germline CDR1 is MNHEY and CDR2 is SVGAGI.

The V gene is TRBV6-1, the J gene TRBJ1-2; possibly TRBD1 for D (6 bases). Germline CDR1 reads MNHNS; CDR2 reads SASEGT. V lost 2 bases and J 2 bases, leaving 15 bases between the germline ends. The CDR3 sequence is 16 residues long. The chain's CDR3 is CASSESEGDWNYGYTF. CDR3 DNA sequence: TGTGCCAGCAGTGAAAGTGAGGGGGACTGGAACTATGGCTACACCTTC.